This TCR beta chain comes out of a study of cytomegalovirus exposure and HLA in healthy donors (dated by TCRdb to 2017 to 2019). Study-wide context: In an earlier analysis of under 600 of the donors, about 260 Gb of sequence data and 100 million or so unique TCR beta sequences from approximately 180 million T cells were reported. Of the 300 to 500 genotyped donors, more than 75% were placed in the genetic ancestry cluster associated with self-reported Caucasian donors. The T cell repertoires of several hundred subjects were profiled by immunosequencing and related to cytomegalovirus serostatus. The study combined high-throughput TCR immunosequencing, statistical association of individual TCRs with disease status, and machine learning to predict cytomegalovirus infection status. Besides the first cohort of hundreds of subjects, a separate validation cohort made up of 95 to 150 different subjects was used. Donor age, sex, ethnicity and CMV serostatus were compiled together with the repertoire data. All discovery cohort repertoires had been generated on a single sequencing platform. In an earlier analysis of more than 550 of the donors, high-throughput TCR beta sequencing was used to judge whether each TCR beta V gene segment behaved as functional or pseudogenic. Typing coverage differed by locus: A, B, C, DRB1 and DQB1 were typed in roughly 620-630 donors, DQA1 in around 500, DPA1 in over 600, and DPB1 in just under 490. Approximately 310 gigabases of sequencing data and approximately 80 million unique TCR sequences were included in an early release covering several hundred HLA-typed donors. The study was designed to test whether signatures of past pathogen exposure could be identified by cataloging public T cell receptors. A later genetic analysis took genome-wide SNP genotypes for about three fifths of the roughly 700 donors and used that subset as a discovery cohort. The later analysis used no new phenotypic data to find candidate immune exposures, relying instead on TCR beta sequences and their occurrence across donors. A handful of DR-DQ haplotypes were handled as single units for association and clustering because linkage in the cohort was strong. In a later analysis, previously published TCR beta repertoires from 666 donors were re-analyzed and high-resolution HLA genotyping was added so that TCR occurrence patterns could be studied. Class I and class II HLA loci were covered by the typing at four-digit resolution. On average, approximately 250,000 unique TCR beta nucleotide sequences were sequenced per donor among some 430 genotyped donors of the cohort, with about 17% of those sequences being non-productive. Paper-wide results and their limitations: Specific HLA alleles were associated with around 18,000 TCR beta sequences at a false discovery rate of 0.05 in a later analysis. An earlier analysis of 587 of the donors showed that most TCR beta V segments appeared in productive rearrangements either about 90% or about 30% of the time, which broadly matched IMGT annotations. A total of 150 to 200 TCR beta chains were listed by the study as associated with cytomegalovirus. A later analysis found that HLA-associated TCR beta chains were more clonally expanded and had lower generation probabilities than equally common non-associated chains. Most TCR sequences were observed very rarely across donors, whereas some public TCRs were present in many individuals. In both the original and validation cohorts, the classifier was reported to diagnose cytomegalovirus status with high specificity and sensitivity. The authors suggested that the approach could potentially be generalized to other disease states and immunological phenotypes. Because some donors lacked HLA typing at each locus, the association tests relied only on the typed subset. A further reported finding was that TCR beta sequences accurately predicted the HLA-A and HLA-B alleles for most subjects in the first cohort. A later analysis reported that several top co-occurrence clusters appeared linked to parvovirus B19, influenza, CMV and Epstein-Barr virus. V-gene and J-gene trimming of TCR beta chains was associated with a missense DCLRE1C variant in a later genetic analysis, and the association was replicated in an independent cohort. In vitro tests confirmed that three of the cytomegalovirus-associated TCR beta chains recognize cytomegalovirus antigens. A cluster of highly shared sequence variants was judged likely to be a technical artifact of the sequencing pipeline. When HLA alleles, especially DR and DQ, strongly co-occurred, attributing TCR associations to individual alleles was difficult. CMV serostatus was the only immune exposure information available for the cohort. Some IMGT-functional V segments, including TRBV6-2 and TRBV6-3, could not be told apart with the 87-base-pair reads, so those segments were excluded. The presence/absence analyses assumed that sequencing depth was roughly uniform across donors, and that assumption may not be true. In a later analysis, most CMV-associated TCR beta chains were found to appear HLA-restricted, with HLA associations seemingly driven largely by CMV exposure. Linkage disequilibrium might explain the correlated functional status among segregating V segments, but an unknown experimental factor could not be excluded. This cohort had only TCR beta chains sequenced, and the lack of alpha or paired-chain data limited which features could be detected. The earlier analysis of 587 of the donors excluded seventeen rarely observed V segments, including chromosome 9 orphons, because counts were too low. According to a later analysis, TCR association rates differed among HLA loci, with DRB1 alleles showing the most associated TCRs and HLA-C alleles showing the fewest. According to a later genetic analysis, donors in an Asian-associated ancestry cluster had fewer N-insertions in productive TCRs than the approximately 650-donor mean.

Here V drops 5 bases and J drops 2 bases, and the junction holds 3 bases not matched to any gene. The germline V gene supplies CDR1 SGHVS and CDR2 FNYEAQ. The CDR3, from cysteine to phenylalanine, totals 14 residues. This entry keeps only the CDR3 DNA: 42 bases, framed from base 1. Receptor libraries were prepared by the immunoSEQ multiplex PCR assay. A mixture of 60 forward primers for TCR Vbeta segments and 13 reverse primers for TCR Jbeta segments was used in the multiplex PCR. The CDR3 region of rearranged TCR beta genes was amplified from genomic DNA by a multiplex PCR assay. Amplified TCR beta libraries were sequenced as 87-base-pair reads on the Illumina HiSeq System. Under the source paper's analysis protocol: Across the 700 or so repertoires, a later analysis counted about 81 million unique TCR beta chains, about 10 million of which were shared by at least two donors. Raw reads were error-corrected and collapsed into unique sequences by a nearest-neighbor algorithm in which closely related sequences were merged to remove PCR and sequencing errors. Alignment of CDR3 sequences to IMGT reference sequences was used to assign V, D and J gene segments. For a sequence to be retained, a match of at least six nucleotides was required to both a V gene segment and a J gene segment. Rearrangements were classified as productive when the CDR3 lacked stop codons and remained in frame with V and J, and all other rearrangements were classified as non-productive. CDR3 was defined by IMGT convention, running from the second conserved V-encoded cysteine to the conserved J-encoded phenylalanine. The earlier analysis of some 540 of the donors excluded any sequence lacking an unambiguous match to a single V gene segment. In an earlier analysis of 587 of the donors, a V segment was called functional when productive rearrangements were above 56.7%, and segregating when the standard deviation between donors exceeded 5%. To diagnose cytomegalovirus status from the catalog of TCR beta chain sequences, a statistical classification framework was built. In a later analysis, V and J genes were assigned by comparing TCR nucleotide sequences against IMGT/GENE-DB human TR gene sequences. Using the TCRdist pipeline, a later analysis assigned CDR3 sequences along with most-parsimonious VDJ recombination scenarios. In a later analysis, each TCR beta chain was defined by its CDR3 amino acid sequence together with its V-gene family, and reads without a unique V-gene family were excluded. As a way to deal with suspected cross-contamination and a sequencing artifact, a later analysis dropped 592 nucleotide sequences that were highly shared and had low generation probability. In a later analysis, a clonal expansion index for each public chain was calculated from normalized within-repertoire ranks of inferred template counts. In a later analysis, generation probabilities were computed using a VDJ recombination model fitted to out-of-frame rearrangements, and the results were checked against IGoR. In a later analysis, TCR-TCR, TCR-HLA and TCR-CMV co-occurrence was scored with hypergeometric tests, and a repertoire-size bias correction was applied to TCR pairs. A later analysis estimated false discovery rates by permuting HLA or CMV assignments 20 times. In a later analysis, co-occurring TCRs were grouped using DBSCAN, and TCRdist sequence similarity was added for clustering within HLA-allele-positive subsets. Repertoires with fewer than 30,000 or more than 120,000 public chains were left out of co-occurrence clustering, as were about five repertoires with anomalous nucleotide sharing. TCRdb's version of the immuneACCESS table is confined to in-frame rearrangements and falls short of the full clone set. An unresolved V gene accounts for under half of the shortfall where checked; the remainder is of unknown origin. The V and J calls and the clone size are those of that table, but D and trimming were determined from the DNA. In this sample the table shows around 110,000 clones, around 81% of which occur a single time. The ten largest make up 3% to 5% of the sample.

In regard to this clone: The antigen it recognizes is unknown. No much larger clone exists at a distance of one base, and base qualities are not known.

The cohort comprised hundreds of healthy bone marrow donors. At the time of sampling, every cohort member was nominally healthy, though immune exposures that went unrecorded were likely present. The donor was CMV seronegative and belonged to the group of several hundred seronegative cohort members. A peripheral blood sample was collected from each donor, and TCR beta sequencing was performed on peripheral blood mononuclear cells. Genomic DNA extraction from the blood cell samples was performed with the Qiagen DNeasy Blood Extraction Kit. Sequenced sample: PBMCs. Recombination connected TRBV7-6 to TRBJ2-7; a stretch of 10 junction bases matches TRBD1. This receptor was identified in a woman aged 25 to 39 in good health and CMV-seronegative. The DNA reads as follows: TGTGCCAGCAGCCGTGGGACAGGGGCCTACGAGCAGTACTTC. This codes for CASSRGTGAYEQYF.